The clone carrying this T cell receptor beta chain was observed many times. Its antigen is not identified. This sample stems from a study of T-cell memory formation after mild COVID-19. Overall study results and limits: Within pre-infection memory, some responding clones were found, suggesting cross-reactive memory joined.

One entry per CDR3 protein, called by TCRdb with MiXCR from the 5' RACE reads. The sample lists about 110,000 distinct CDR3 sequences, roughly a sixth occurring once. The sequence came from a young man who had mild COVID-19 (a few samples of this study predate the infection). Cell type and time point are not known. The sample comprised PBMCs or a T cell subset sorted from them (not recorded which).

The CDR3 sequence: CASSQDWGATDTQYF. DNA for the CDR3: TGTGCCAGCAGCCAAGATTGGGGGGCGACAGATACGCAGTATTTT. The chain is built from TRBV4-2 and TRBJ2-3, with D tentatively TRBD1 or TRBD2 (6 bases each). Trimming shortened V by 0 bases and J by 3 bases, and 10 bases separated the two germline ends. The CDR3 runs to 15 residues. The germline gives CDR1 LGHNA, CDR2 YNFKEQ.